This T cell receptor beta chain was sequenced for a study of blood T cell repertoires in COVID-19. The table came from immunoSEQ multiplex PCR; TCRdb's copy has only in-frame clones and leaves some out. The data show roughly 180,000 clones, with around 74% seen just once and 8.1% held by the top ten. V lost 1 base and J lost 6; bases outside the gene matches: 7. The CDR3 totals 15 residues. From germline, CDR1 is MNHEY and CDR2 SVGAGI. The receptor was derived from a woman aged 55-70 years with COVID-19, enrolled during active disease. The source material was peripheral blood. The chain couples TRBV6-5 to TRBJ1-2; 8 bases fit TRBD1. The DNA of the CDR3 is TGTGCCAGCAGTTACTATCAGGGACAGGTGGATGGCTACACCTTC. Translating it yields CASSYYQGQVDGYTF.